This is a list of T cell receptor beta chains from one sample in a study of Ad26.COV2.S vaccination and SARS-CoV-2 variants. Sequencing was performed with immunoSEQ multiplex PCR; in TCRdb, only in-frame clones are kept and a portion is missing. Of about 460,000 clones in the sample, 80% to 90% were seen once. The material was peripheral blood, obtained in a trial of Ad26.COV2.S vaccine versus placebo. Source of these receptors: a person aged 18-60 years who received the Ad26.COV2.S COVID-19 vaccine or a placebo. The CDR3 runs from the conserved cysteine through the conserved F or W. A D gene is named only where the DNA matches it firmly. The size of a clone is reported for some rows only, either as once, few or many, or as a class for expanded clones.

cdr3_aa,cdr3_nt,clone_size,v_call,d_call,j_call
CASSQGLRAAGVSPSNYGYTF,TGTGCCAGCAGCCAAGGCCTCCGGGCAGCGGGGGTCTCCCCTTCTAACTATGGCTACACCTTC,.,TRBV4-2,.,TRBJ1-2
CASSLGGTDPYEQYF,TGCGCCAGCAGCTTGGGCGGGACAGACCCCTACGAGCAGTACTTC,.,TRBV5-1,.,TRBJ2-7
CASSQVVGKFYEQYF,TGCGCCAGCAGCCAAGTCGTAGGGAAATTCTACGAGCAGTACTTC,.,TRBV4-3,.,TRBJ2-7
CARSYAPGQPQHF,TGTGCCAGAAGCTACGCACCGGGTCAGCCCCAGCATTTT,.,TRBV5-3,.,TRBJ1-5
CASSIWGPSTEKLFF,TGTGCCAGTAGTATATGGGGACCGTCCACGGAAAAACTGTTTTTT,few,TRBV19,.,TRBJ1-4
CASSLLFLANYGYTF,TGTGCCAGCAGCTTACTCTTTCTAGCTAACTATGGCTACACCTTC,.,TRBV7-9,.,TRBJ1-2
CASRLVGSPLHF,TGTGCAAGTCGCTTAGTTGGTTCACCCCTCCACTTT,.,TRBV12-2,.,TRBJ1-6
CASRRLAGADTQYF,TGTGCCAGCAGAAGGCTAGCGGGAGCGGATACGCAGTATTTT,.,TRBV2,TRBD2,TRBJ2-3
CASSGQQGYGYTF,TGTGCCAGCAGTGGGCAACAGGGCTATGGCTACACCTTC,.,TRBV27,.,TRBJ1-2
CASKGLGSYGYTF,TGTGCCAGCAAGGGTTTGGGCAGCTATGGCTACACCTTC,.,TRBV27,.,TRBJ1-2